This entry is about one T cell receptor beta chain. Its specificity is unknown. This sample stems from a study of graft-versus-host responses after intestinal transplantation. Study in general: After anti-thymocyte globulin induction, recipients took tacrolimus and steroids for about 3 years.

V lost 3 bases and J lost 0, with 3 bases in between. The germline V gene has CDR1 MNHNS and CDR2 SASEGT. The length of the CDR3 is 14 residues. This table comes from immunoSEQ multiplex PCR, and its TCRdb copy is limited to in-frame clones, with some not included. Of some 76,000 clones in the sample, over 75% were seen once. Overall study findings and caveats: GvH clones occurred in recipient marrow; some first appeared in ileum or blood.

The clonotype comes from a human donor who was the organ donor for an intestinal transplant. The source material was unstimulated CD8+ T cells sorted from spleen or lymph node cells, sampled before transplant. V and J are TRBV6-1 and TRBJ2-6; D is unresolved. In DNA, the CDR3 is TGTGCCAGCAGTGAGGGCTCTGGGGCCAACGTCCTGACTTTC. Its protein is CASSEGSGANVLTF.